The rows below give T cell receptor beta chains drawn from one sample of a study of blood T cell repertoires in COVID-19. Assay: immunoSEQ multiplex PCR; the TCRdb copy retains only in-frame clones and omits some. Here the sample spans around 100,000 clones, roughly 88% being singletons. The specimen sequenced was peripheral blood. These receptors were taken from a human donor in a cohort sampled during active COVID-19. Each CDR3 is given without its conserved first and last residue.

CDR3	V	J
ASSFNRGHGYT	TRBV12-3/TRBV12-4	TRBJ1-2
ASSQSGLAGTDTQY	TRBV4-3	TRBJ2-3
ATSRAGLAGAGELF	TRBV15	TRBJ2-2
ASSRTGALVANTGELF	TRBV2	TRBJ2-2
AISRGSSTDTQY	TRBV10-3	TRBJ2-3
ASSPQSDPNTGELF	TRBV18	TRBJ2-2
ASSPGGREQY	TRBV3-1/TRBV3-2	TRBJ2-7
ASSELANIGYEQY	TRBV25-1	TRBJ2-7
ASSLVAGGPHEQY	TRBV7-2	TRBJ2-7
ASSLEVVRVLVTYNEQF	TRBV7-2	TRBJ2-1
ASSRRLAGGPYEQY	TRBV5-1	TRBJ2-7
ASRDTGGAKTDTQY	TRBV19	TRBJ2-3
ASSLLAGYEQY	TRBV11-2	TRBJ2-7
ASSPAGLADHNEQF	TRBV27	TRBJ2-1
ASSQAFGQGAGNTEAF	TRBV18	TRBJ1-1
SVQGSGANVLT	TRBV29-1	TRBJ2-6
ASSLASSGRIYNEQF	TRBV7-8	TRBJ2-1
ASGQGYQETQY	TRBV6-5	TRBJ2-5
ASSSGHSYNSPLH	TRBV28	TRBJ1-6
ASSPDRGQPQH	TRBV28	TRBJ1-5
ASTLQRQGPNQPQH	TRBV28	TRBJ1-5
SVAGAYNEQF	TRBV29-1	TRBJ2-1
ASSPILGHNEQF	TRBV7-3	TRBJ2-1
SAGPLETQY	TRBV20-1	TRBJ2-5
ASSNEGGTGELF	TRBV6-4	TRBJ2-2
ASSRPSGSTDTQY	TRBV18	TRBJ2-3
ASSLSRGNTEAF	TRBV7-3	TRBJ1-1
ASSLSGLNTEAF	TRBV5-1	TRBJ1-1
ASSWVGREQPQH	TRBV6-6	TRBJ1-5
ASSISAGLAKNIQY	TRBV19	TRBJ2-4
ASSFDGTTPPT	TRBV7-8	TRBJ1-1
ASVDRGLGNQPQH	TRBV19	TRBJ1-5
ASSRDTYYEQY	TRBV19	TRBJ2-7
ASSMEVDSLPGEQY	TRBV21-1	TRBJ2-7
ASSSGTGNSPLH	TRBV19	TRBJ1-6
ASSPSRDRPPLH	TRBV28	TRBJ1-6
ASSQDPLSYNEQF	TRBV3-1/TRBV3-2	TRBJ2-1
ASSVGQGGEKLF	TRBV9	TRBJ1-4
ASSLGPAGQGYT	TRBV7-8	TRBJ1-2
ASRRTENEKLF	TRBV6-5	TRBJ1-4
ATSSGTGFEQF	TRBV15	TRBJ2-1
ASSQGTASYGYT	TRBV3-1/TRBV3-2	TRBJ1-2
ATLGLAGDTDTQY	TRBV6-6	TRBJ2-3
ASSLQGLGTEAF	TRBV5-5	TRBJ1-1
ASSLSRPSGSSYNEQF	TRBV27	TRBJ2-1
ASSFPGLAGSEQF	TRBV5-4	TRBJ2-1
AWTPGLAGGVEQY	TRBV30	TRBJ2-7
ASSLEARGRMNTEAF	TRBV5-1	TRBJ1-1
ASSPGASGWNEQF	TRBV5-1	TRBJ2-1
ASSTDRDRVEKLF	TRBV19	TRBJ1-4
ASRPDRVNEKLF	TRBV5-1	TRBJ1-4
ASSVAAGGPPGAEAF	TRBV9	TRBJ1-1
AISESLYEQY	TRBV10-3	TRBJ2-7
SVAGLAAYNEQF	TRBV29-1	TRBJ2-1
ATSRVDGTGELF	TRBV15	TRBJ2-2
ASRTREMDYNEQF	TRBV5-1	TRBJ2-1
ASNSQGFRTQH	TRBV12-3/TRBV12-4	TRBJ1-5
ASIPTGTSSYNEQF	TRBV27	TRBJ2-1
ASSFLIEGTGEQF	TRBV11-2	TRBJ2-1